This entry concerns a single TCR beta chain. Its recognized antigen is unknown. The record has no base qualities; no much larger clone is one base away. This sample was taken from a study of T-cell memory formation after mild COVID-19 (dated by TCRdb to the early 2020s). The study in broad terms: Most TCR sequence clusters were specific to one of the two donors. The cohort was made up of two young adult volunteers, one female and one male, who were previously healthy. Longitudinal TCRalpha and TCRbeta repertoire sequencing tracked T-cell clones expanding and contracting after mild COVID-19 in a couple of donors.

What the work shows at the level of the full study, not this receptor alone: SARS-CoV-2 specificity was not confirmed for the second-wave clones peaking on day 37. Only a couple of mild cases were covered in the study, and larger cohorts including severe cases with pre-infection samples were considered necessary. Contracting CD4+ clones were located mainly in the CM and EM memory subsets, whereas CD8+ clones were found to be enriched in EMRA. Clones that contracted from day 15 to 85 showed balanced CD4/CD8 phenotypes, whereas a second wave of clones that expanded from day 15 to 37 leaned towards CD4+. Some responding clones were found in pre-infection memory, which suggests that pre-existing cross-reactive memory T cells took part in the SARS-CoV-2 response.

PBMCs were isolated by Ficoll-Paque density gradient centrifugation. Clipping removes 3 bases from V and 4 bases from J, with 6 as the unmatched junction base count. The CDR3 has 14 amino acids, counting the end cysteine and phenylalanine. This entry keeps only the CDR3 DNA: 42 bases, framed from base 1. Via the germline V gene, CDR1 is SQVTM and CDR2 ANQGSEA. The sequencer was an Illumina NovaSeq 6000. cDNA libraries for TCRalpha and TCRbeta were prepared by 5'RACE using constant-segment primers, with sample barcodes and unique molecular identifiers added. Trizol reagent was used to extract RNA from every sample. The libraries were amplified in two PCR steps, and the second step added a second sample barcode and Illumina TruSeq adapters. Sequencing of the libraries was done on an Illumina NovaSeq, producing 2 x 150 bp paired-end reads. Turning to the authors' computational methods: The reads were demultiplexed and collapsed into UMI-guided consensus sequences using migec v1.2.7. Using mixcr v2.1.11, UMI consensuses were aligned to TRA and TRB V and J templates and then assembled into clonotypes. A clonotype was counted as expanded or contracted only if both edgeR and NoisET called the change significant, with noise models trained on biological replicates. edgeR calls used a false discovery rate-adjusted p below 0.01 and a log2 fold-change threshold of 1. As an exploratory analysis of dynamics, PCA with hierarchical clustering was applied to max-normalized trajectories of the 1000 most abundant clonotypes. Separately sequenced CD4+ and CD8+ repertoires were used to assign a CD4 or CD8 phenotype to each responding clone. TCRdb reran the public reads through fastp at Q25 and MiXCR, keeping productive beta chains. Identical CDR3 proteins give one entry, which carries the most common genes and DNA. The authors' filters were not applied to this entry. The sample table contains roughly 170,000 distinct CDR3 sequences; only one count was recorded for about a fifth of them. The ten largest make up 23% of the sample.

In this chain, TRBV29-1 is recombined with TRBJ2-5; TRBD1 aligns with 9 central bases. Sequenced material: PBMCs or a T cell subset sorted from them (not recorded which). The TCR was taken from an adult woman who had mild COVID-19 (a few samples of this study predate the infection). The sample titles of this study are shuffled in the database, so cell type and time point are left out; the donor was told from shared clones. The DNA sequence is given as TGCAGCGTTGAGTACAGGGGGCTGACAGAGACCCAGTACTTC. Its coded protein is CSVEYRGLTETQYF.